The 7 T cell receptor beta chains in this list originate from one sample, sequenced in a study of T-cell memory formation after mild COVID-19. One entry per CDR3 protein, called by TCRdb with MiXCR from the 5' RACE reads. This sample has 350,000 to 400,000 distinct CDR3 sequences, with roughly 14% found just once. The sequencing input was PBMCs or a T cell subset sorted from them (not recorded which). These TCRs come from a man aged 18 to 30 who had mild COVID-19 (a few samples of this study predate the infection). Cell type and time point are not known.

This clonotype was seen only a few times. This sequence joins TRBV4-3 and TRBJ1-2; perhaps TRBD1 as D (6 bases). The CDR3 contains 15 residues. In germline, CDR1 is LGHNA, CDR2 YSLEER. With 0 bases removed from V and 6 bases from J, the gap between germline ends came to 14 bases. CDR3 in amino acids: CASSQDRGAGDGYTF. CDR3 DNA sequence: TGCGCCAGCAGCCAAGATCGGGGGGCGGGGGATGGCTACACCTTC.

CDR3 amino acids: CAISADRGQDTQYF. CDR3 bases: TGTGCCATCAGTGCGGACAGGGGGCAAGATACGCAGTATTTT. The chain joins TRBV10-3 to TRBJ2-3; TRBD1 matches 11 bases. The CDR3 loop spans 14 amino acids. Germline CDR1 and CDR2: ENHRY and SYGVKD. Trimming removed 4 bases from V and 5 bases from J; junction bases left unmatched: 2.

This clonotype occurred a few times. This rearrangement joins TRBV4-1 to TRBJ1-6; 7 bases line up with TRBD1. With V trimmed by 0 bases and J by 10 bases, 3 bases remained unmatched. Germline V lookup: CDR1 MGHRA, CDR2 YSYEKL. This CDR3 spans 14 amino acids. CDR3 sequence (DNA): TGCGCCAGCAGCCAAGATCAGGGGGGGTCACCCCTCCACTTT. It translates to CASSQDQGGSPLHF.

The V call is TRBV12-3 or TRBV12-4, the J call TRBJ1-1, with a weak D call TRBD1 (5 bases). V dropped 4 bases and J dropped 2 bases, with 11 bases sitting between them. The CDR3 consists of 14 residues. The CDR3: CASSWGPINTEAFF. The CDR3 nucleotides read TGTGCCAGCAGTTGGGGACCAATTAACACTGAAGCTTTCTTT.

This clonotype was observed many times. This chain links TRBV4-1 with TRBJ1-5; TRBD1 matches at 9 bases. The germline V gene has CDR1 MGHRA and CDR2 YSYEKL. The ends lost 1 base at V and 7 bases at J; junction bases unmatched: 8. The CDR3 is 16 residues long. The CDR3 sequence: CASSQGPTGGWQPQHF. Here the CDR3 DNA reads TGCGCCAGCAGCCAAGGCCCCACAGGGGGCTGGCAGCCCCAGCATTTT.

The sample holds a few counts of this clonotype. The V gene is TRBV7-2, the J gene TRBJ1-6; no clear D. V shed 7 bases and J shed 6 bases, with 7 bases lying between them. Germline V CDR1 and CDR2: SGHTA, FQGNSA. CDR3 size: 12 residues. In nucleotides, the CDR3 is TGTGCCAGCACCATCATTAATTCACCCCTCCACTTT. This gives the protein CASTIINSPLHF.

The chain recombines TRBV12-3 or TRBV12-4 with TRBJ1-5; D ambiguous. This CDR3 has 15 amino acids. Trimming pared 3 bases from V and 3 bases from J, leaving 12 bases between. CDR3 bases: TGTGCCAGCAGTTTCTCGACGGCACACAATCAGCCCCAGCATTTT. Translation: CASSFSTAHNQPQHF.